A selection of T cell receptor beta chains follows, all from one sample in a study of control samples from healthy donors and cancer patients. TCRdb keeps only in-frame clones here, not all; method: immunoSEQ multiplex PCR. The table shows roughly 64,000 clones, with 90% occurring only once. The specimen sequenced was PBMCs. The receptors originated from a woman between 45 and 65 years old with colorectal cancer. Each CDR3 is given with its conserved first and last residue. The D gene is left open where the match is weak. The size of a clone is reported for some rows only, either as once, few or many, or as a class for expanded clones.

V gene,J gene,D gene,clone size,CDR3 DNA,CDR3 protein
TRBV6-2/TRBV6-3,TRBJ1-5,NA,NA,TGTGCCAGCAGTTATGCCGGGACAAGCAATCAGCCCCAGCATTTT,CASSYAGTSNQPQHF
TRBV11-3,TRBJ2-1,NA,NA,TGTGCCAGCAGCCCGACGAGGGGCAATGAGCAGTTCTTC,CASSPTRGNEQFF
TRBV5-5,TRBJ1-6,NA,once,TGTGCCAGCAGCTTGGGCCGCTGGGGGAATTCACCCCTCCACTTT,CASSLGRWGNSPLHF
TRBV15,TRBJ1-2,NA,once,TGTGCCACCAGCAGAGATGCGGGGGGAGATCGGGGAGGGGCCTATGGCTACACCTTC,CATSRDAGGDRGGAYGYTF
TRBV19,TRBJ1-2,NA,NA,TGTGCCAGTAGTATTGGAGGCTCCTGGGGCTACACCTTC,CASSIGGSWGYTF
TRBV5-1,TRBJ1-1,TRBD1,NA,TGCGCCAGCAGCTTGGAAAGCCCGGGTCAGGGGGAGACTGAAGCTTTCTTT,CASSLESPGQGETEAFF
TRBV5-1,TRBJ2-5,TRBD1,once,TGCGCCAGCAGCCCTACCAAGGGACAGAAAGAGACCCAGTACTTC,CASSPTKGQKETQYF
TRBV28,TRBJ2-7,TRBD1,NA,TGTGCCAGCAGTTTTTCCTCCGGGACAGGGTCCTACGAGCAGTACTTC,CASSFSSGTGSYEQYF
TRBV19,TRBJ1-5,NA,once,TGTGCCAGTAGTACCCTGGGGGGGAGCAGCAATCAGCCCCAGCATTTT,CASSTLGGSSNQPQHF
TRBV19,TRBJ1-2,NA,NA,TGTGCCAGTAGCGCGGGCGGGCTGAGTGATGGCTACACCTTC,CASSAGGLSDGYTF
TRBV6-1,TRBJ2-1,NA,NA,TGTGCCAGCAGTGACAGGGATCACAATGAGCAGTTCTTC,CASSDRDHNEQFF
TRBV19,TRBJ1-1,TRBD1,once,TGTGCCAGTAGTATCGGACAGGGAAACACTGAAGCTTTCTTT,CASSIGQGNTEAFF
TRBV5-1,TRBJ1-1,NA,NA,TGCGCCAGCAGCTTGGTGGCGAACACTGAAGCTTTCTTT,CASSLVANTEAFF
TRBV18,TRBJ1-4,NA,NA,TGTGCCAGCTCCCTTTCTGCGTCTGGGGAAAAACTGTTTTTT,CASSLSASGEKLFF
TRBV5-4,TRBJ2-3,TRBD1,once,TGTGCCAGCAGCCGGAGGACAGGATTATCCCCTACAGATACGCAGTATTTT,CASSRRTGLSPTDTQYF
TRBV20-1,TRBJ1-1,NA,NA,TGCAGTGCTAGTGCGGGGGCTACTGAAGCTTTCTTT,CSASAGATEAFF
TRBV7-3,TRBJ2-2,TRBD2,NA,TGTGCCAGCAGCCCCGCGGGGGGGCCGGGCACCGGGGAGCTGTTTTTT,CASSPAGGPGTGELFF
TRBV19,TRBJ1-3,NA,NA,TGTGCCAGTAGTTGGGGGTCCGGAAACACCATATATTTT,CASSWGSGNTIYF
TRBV15,TRBJ2-7,TRBD2,NA,TGTGCCACCAGCAGAGATCAGTTCGGGGGGGGCCGGAACGAGCAGTACTTC,CATSRDQFGGGRNEQYF
TRBV5-1,TRBJ2-7,NA,NA,TGCGCCAGCAGCTTGGAGCCGGGGGGCGCCTACGAGCAGTACTTC,CASSLEPGGAYEQYF
TRBV3-1/TRBV3-2,TRBJ2-3,NA,NA,TGTGCCAGCAGCTCCAGGCGCTGGGGGGAAGATACGCAGTATTTT,CASSSRRWGEDTQYF
TRBV19,TRBJ2-7,NA,NA,TGTGCCAGTAGGATTGGTAGCGAGCAGTACTTC,CASRIGSEQYF
TRBV2,TRBJ2-7,NA,NA,TGTGCCAGCAGTGCGAGTCGTGGAAGCTCCTACGAGCAGTACTTC,CASSASRGSSYEQYF
TRBV27,TRBJ2-1,TRBD2,NA,TGTGCCAGCAGTCCCCGGAGAGCGGGGGCTCCTTCGAATGAGCAGTTCTTC,CASSPRRAGAPSNEQFF